The 17 T cell receptor beta chains reported below all come from one sample, sequenced in a study of blood T cell repertoires in COVID-19 (dated by TCRdb to 2020 to 2022). Receptors were amplified or captured by the immunoSEQ multiplex PCR assay. TCRdb's version of the immuneACCESS table is confined to in-frame rearrangements and falls short of the full clone set. An unresolved V gene accounts for under half of the shortfall where checked; the remainder is of unknown origin. This sample is represented by approximately 440,000 clones; roughly 87% of them were singletons. The biggest ten clones account for around 0.7% of the sample. The sequenced sample consisted of PBMCs or T cells enriched from blood (not recorded which). These receptors came from a woman between 18 and 30 years old who had recovered from COVID-19.

This sequence joins TRBV4-2 and TRBJ2-1; 8 bases are a match to TRBD2. In germline, CDR1 is LGHNA, CDR2 YNFKEQ. CDR3 length: 17 residues. Trimming at V came to 0 bases and at J to 9 bases, leaving 13 bases not matched to a gene. In nucleotides, the CDR3 is TGTGCCAGCAGCCAAGATTGGGCGGGGGGTTTGGTCGGTGAGCAGTTCTTC. This translates into CASSQDWAGGLVGEQFF.

The chain employs TRBV5-8 and TRBJ1-5; D perhaps matches TRBD1 (5 bases). The CDR3 is 13 residues long. V was trimmed by 10 bases and J by 1 base, leaving 12 bases between them. In germline, CDR1 is SGHTS, CDR2 YDEGEE. The chain's CDR3 is CAGTDSSNQPQHF. In DNA, the CDR3 is TGTGCCGGAACCGACAGCAGCAATCAGCCCCAGCATTTT.

V and J are TRBV2 and TRBJ2-6; TRBD2 might be the D (5 bases). Trimming pared 3 bases from V and 2 bases from J, leaving 8 bases between. Per the germline V gene, CDR1 is SNHLY and CDR2 is FYNNEI. This CDR3 contains 15 residues. The CDR3 loop reads CASSDFGAGANVLTF. The CDR3 DNA sequence: TGTGCCAGCAGTGATTTCGGGGCTGGGGCCAACGTCCTGACTTTC.

In its sample, this clone was seen a few times. V usage is TRBV10-2 and J usage is TRBJ2-2; tentative D call: TRBD1 (6 bases). Trimming took off 9 bases at V and 3 bases at J, with 17 bases between the two ends. Germline V gene data show CDR1 as WSHSY and CDR2 as SAAADI. CDR3 size: 15 residues. In nucleotides, the CDR3 is TGCGCCAGTCAGGGGTTGGGAAGGGACACCGGGGAGCTGTTTTTT. This sequence encodes CASQGLGRDTGELFF.

The rearrangement uses TRBV11-2 and TRBJ2-2; the match to TRBD1 covers 7 bases. Losses at the gene ends were 4 bases for V and 7 bases for J; bases not matched to a gene: 6. CDR3 length: 14 amino acids. Per germline, CDR1 SGHAT and CDR2 FQNNGV. CDR3 protein: CASSSLRQGGELFF. The CDR3, as DNA: TGTGCCAGCAGCTCCCTTAGACAGGGCGGGGAGCTGTTTTTT. Drawing the rest from reference TRBV11-2 and TRBJ2-2, the complete variable domain is EAGVAQSPRYKIIEKRQSVAFWCNPISGHATLYWYQQILGQGPKLLIQFQNNGVVDDSQLPKDRFSAERLKGVDSTLKIQPAKLEDSAVYLCASSSLRQGGELFFGEGSRLTVL.

This chain uses TRBV4-2 with TRBJ2-2, with TRBD2 matching 10 bases. The CDR3 covers 16 residues. CDR1 is LGHNA, CDR2 YNFKEQ, per germline. V lost 3 bases to trimming and J lost 4 bases; unmatched junction nucleotides: 5. Written as DNA, the CDR3 is TGTGCCAGCAGCCAGTTAGCGGGGGGTGGCACCGGGGAGCTGTTTTTT. It translates to CASSQLAGGGTGELFF.

V usage is TRBV5-5 and J usage is TRBJ1-1; D gene ambiguous. Germline V gene data show CDR1 as SGHKS and CDR2 as YYEKEE (reference sequence). V lost 1 base and J lost 4, with 11 bases in between. The CDR3 loop spans 14 amino acids. CDR3 coding DNA: TGTGCCAGCAGCTTGACTACCGCTACCACTGAAGCTTTCTTT. This encodes CASSLTTATTEAFF.

The chain joins TRBV30 to TRBJ1-1; weak D call: TRBD1 (5 bases). Trimming removed 1 base from V and 7 bases from J, with 7 bases in between. Germline V CDR1 and CDR2: GTSNPN, SVGIG (reference sequence). This CDR3 spans 11 amino acids. CDR3 amino acids: CAWSGGLEAFF. CDR3 DNA sequence: TGTGCCTGGAGTGGGGGACTTGAAGCTTTCTTT.

The rearrangement joins TRBV29-1 to TRBJ2-1, with 11 nucleotides matching TRBD1. This CDR3 is built from 13 residues. Trimming cost V 7 bases and J 3 bases; bases outside gene matches: 2. Germline V gene sequence: CDR1 SQVTM, CDR2 ANQGSEA. The CDR3 DNA sequence: TGCAGCGCTGGGACAGGGGGCTACAATGAGCAGTTCTTC. Protein: CSAGTGGYNEQFF.

The rearrangement uses TRBV7-6 and TRBJ1-4, with D perhaps TRBD1 (6 bases). The CDR3 totals 17 residues. Germline V lookup: CDR1 SGHVS, CDR2 FNYEAQ. Trimming left V 0 bases short and J 0 bases short, with 11 bases between. CDR3 sequence (DNA): TGTGCCAGCAGCTTAGCGCGGGGGGCTGCAACTAATGAAAAACTGTTTTTT. Translated, it gives CASSLARGAATNEKLFF.

The chain couples TRBV2 to TRBJ2-2; no firm D call. The CDR3 runs 15 residues. The germline V and J ends were trimmed by 2 bases and 6 bases, with 13 bases remaining between them. Germline V gene sequence: CDR1 SNHLY, CDR2 FYNNEI. In DNA, the CDR3 is TGTGCCAGCAGTGAAAGGATTATAGAGGCCGGGGAGCTGTTTTTT. This sequence encodes CASSERIIEAGELFF.

This clone was recorded once. V gene TRBV29-1 combines with J gene TRBJ1-1, with D perhaps matching TRBD1 (5 bases). The CDR3 is made up of 14 amino acids. Per the germline V gene, CDR1 is SQVTM and CDR2 is ANQGSEA. V lost 2 bases to trimming and J lost 5 bases, with 15 bases between them. The CDR3 loop reads CSVEQGGLGTEAFF. The CDR3 coding sequence is TGCAGCGTTGAACAGGGAGGACTGGGGACTGAAGCTTTCTTT.

This clone turned up a few times. The chain employs TRBV3-1 (or the pseudogene TRBV3-2) and TRBJ2-3; 11 bases map to TRBD2. The CDR3 is 15 amino acids. V shed 1 base and J 5 bases; nucleotides not matched to a gene: 2. The germline gives CDR1 LGHDT, CDR2 YNNKEL (reference sequence). The CDR3 sequence is CASSQVAGGQDTQYF. As DNA, the CDR3 is TGTGCCAGCAGCCAAGTAGCGGGGGGGCAAGATACGCAGTATTTT.

The chain employs TRBV24-1 and TRBJ1-2; no firm D call. CDR1 and CDR2 (germline): KGHDR, SFDVKD. V was pared by 0 bases and J by 8 bases, with 6 bases between. The CDR3 covers 12 residues. CDR3 sequence: CATSDLGRGYTF. Written as DNA, the CDR3 is TGTGCCACCAGTGATTTGGGGAGAGGCTACACCTTC.

This sequence joins TRBV11-2 and TRBJ1-1; D gene uncertain. The germline V gene has CDR1 SGHAT and CDR2 FQNNGV. The CDR3 contains 14 residues. The V gene lost 1 base and the J gene lost 10 bases, with 16 bases spanning the gap. CDR3 protein: CASSLGALEGTAFF. The CDR3 DNA follows: TGTGCCAGCAGCTTAGGGGCCCTTGAGGGAACAGCTTTCTTT.

The V call is TRBV27, the J call TRBJ1-2; no definite D call. Trimming pared 6 bases from V and 8 bases from J, leaving 7 bases between. The germline gives CDR1 MNHEY, CDR2 SMNVEV (reference sequence). CDR3 length: 10 amino acids. CDR3 sequence: CASRSRGYTF. The CDR3, as DNA: TGTGCCAGCAGATCGCGGGGCTACACCTTC.

The chain links TRBV4-1 to TRBJ1-1, with 9 bases matching TRBD1. V shed 3 bases and J 5 bases; nucleotides not matched to a gene: 4. CDR1 is MGHRA, CDR2 YSYEKL, per germline. This CDR3 spans 14 amino acids. The CDR3 DNA reads as TGCGCCAGCAGCCATGCACAGGGGGCAACTGAAGCTTTCTTT. This sequence encodes CASSHAQGATEAFF.